A single T cell receptor beta chain is shown here with its context. Its target is not known. The data belong to a study of cytomegalovirus exposure and HLA in healthy donors. Whole-study findings and limits: Common viral pathogens were later found to be apparently linked to several of the most significant clusters.

PCR primers comprised 60 Vbeta and 13 Jbeta primers. Data came from immunoSEQ multiplex PCR; TCRdb stores just in-frame clones and leaves some out. The sample has around 30,000 clones, just under 90% seen once. The sequence came from a boy aged 10-17 years in good health and CMV-seronegative. Specimen: PBMCs.

The CDR3 DNA reads as TGTGCCAGCAGTTTATGGGCTAGCGGTGATGAGTACCAAGAGACCCAGTACTTC. It yields the protein CASSLWASGDEYQETQYF. The chain recombines TRBV28 with TRBJ2-5; 7 nucleotides agree with TRBD2. With 0 bases clipped from V and 0 bases from J, the junction kept 10 bases outside the gene matches. The germline V gene has CDR1 MDHEN and CDR2 SYDVKM. This CDR3 is 18 amino acids long.